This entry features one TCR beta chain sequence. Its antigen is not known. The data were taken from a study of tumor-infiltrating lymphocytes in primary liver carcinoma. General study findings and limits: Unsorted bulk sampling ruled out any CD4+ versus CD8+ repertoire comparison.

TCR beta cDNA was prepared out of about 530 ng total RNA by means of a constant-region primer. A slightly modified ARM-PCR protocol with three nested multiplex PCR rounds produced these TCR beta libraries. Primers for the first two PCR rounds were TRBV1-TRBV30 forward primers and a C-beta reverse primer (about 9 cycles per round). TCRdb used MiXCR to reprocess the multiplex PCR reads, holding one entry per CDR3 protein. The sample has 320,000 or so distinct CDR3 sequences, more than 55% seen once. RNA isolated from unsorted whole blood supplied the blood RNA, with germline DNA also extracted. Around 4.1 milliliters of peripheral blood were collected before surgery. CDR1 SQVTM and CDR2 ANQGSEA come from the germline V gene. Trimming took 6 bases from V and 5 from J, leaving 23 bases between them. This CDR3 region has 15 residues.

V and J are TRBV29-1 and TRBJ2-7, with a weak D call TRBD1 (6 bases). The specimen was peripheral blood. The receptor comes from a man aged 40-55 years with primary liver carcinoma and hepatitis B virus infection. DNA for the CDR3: TGCAGCGTCGAGACAGGCCCTTTGAAGTTGGACGAGCAGTACTTC. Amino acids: CSVETGPLKLDEQYF.